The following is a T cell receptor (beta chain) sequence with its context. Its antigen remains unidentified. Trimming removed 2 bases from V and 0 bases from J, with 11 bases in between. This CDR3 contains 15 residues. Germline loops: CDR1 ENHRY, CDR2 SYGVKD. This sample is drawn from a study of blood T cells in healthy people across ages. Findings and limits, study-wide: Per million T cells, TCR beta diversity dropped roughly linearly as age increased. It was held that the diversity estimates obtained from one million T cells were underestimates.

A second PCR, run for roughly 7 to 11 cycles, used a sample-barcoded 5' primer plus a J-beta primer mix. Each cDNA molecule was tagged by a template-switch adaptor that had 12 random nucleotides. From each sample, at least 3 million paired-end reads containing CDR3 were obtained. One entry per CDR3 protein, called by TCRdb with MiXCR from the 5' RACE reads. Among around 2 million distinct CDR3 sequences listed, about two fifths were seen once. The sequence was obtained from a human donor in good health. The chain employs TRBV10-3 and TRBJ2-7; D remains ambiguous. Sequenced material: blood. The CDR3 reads CAISEKGPGSYEQYF. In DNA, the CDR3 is TGTGCCATCAGTGAGAAAGGGCCGGGCTCCTACGAGCAGTACTTC.